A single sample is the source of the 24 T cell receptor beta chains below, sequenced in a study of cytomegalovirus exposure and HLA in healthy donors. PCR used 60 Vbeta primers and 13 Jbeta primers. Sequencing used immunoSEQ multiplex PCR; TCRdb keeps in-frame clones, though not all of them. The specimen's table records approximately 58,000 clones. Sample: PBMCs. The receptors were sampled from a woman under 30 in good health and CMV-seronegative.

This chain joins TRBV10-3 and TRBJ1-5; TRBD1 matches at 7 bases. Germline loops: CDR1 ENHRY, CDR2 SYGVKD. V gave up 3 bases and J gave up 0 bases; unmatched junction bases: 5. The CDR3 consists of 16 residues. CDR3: CAISDGDSHSNQPQHF. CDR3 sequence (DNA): TGTGCCATCAGTGACGGGGACAGCCATAGCAATCAGCCCCAGCATTTT.

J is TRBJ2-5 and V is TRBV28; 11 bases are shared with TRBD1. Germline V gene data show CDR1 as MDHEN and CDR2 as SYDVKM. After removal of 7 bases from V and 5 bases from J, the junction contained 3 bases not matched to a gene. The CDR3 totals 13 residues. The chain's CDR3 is CASTWTGGETQYF. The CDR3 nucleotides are TGTGCCAGCACCTGGACAGGGGGCGAGACCCAGTACTTC.

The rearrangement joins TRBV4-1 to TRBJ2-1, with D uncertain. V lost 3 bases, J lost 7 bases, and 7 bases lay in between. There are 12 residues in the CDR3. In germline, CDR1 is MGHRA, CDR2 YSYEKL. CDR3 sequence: CASSHLGNEQFF. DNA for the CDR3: TGCGCCAGCAGCCACCTCGGGAATGAGCAGTTCTTC.

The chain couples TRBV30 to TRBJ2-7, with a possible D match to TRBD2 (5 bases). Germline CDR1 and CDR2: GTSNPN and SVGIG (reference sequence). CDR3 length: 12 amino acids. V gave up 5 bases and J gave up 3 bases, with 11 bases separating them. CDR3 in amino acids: CAWGPRGYEQYF. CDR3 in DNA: TGTGCCTGGGGCCCCCGGGGCTACGAGCAGTACTTC. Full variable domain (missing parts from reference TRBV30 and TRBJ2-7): SQTIHQWPATLVQPVGSPLSLECTVEGTSNPNLYWYRQAAGRGLQLLFYSVGIGQISSEVPQNLSASRPQDRQFILSSKKLLLSDSGFYLCAWGPRGYEQYFGPGTRLTVT.

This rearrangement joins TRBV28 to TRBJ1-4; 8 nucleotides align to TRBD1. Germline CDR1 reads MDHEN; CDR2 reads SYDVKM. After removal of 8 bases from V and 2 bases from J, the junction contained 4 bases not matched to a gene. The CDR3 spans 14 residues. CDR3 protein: CASGRQGTNEKLFF. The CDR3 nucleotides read TGTGCCAGCGGCCGACAGGGGACTAATGAAAAACTGTTTTTT. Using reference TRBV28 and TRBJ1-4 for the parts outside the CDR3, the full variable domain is DVKVTQSSRYLVKRTGEKVFLECVQDMDHENMFWYRQDPGLGLRLIYFSYDVKMKEKGDIPEGYSVSREKKERFSLILESASTNQTSMYLCASGRQGTNEKLFFGSGTQLSVL.

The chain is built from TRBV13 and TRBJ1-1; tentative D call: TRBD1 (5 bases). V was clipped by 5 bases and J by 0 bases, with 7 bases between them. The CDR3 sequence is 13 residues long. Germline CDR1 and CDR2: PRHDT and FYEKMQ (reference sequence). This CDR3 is CASSRGMNTEAFF. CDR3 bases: TGTGCCAGCAGCAGGGGAATGAACACTGAAGCTTTCTTT.

The CDR3 protein is CAMKGSGSEVGELFF. In DNA, the CDR3 is TGTGCCATGAAGGGTAGCGGGAGTGAGGTCGGGGAGCTGTTTTTT. This chain uses TRBV6-1 with TRBJ2-2; 9 nucleotides agree with TRBD2. The ends lost 10 bases at V and 7 bases at J; junction bases unmatched: 13. The CDR3 contains 15 residues. Germline V gene lookup returns CDR1 MNHNS and CDR2 SASEGT.

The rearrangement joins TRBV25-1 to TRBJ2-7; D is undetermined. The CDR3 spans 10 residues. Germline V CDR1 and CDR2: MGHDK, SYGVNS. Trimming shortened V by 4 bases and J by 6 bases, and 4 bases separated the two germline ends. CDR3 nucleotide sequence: TGTGCCAGCAGTGGGAGCGAGCAGTACTTC. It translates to CASSGSEQYF.

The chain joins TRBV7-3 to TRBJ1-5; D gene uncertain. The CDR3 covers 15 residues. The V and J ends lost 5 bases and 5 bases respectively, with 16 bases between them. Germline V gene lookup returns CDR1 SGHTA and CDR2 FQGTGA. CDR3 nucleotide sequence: TGTGCCAGCAGCCCCCACCCGGGATTGGATCAGCCCCAGCATTTT. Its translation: CASSPHPGLDQPQHF.

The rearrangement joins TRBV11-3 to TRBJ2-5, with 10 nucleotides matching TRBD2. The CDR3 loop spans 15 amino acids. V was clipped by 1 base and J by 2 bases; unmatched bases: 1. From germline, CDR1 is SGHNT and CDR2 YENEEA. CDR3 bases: TGTGCCAGCAGCTTAGCTAGCGGGGGTCAAGAGACCCAGTACTTC. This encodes CASSLASGGQETQYF.

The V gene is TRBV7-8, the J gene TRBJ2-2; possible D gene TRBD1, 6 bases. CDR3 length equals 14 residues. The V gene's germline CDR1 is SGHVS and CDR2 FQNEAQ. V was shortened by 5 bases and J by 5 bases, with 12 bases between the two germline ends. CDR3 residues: CASSPGQLTGELFF. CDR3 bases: TGTGCCAGCAGCCCCGGACAGTTGACCGGGGAGCTGTTTTTT.

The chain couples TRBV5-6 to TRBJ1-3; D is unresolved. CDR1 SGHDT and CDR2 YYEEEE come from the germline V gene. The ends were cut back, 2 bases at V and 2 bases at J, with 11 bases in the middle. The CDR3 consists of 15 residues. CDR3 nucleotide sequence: TGTGCCAGCAGCTTCCGCAGTTTTACTGGAAACACCATATATTTT. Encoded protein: CASSFRSFTGNTIYF. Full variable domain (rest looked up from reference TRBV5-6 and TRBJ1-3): DAGVTQSPTHLIKTRGQQVTLRCSPKSGHDTVSWYQQALGQGPQFIFQYYEEEERQRGNFPDRFSGHQFPNYSSELNVNALLLGDSALYLCASSFRSFTGNTIYFGEGSWLTVV.

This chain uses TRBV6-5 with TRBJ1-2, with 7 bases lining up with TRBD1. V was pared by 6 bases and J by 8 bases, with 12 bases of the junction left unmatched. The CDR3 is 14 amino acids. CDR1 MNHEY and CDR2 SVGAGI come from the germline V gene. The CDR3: CASSRLGQQKGYTF. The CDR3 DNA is TGTGCCAGCAGCCGCTTGGGACAGCAGAAGGGCTACACCTTC.

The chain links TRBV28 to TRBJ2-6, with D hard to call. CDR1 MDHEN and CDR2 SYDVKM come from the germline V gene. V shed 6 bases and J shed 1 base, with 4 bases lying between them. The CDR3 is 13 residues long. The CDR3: CASRLSGANVLTF. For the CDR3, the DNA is TGTGCCAGCAGACTATCTGGGGCCAACGTCCTGACTTTC.

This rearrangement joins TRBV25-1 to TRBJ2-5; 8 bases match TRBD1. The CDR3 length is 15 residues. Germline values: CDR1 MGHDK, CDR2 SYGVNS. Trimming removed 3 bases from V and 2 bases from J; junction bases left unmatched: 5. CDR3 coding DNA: TGTGCCAGCAGTGACCTGACAGGGGAACAAGAGACCCAGTACTTC. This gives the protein CASSDLTGEQETQYF. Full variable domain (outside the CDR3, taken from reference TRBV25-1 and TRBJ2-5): EADIYQTPRYLVIGTGKKITLECSQTMGHDKMYWYQQDPGMELHLIHYSYGVNSTEKGDLSSESTVSRIRTEHFPLTLESARPSHTSQYLCASSDLTGEQETQYFGPGTRLLVL.

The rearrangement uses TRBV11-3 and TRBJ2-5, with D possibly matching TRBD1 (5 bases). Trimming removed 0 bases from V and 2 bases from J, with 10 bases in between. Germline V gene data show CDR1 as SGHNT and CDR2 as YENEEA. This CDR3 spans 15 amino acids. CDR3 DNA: TGTGCCAGCAGCTTAGACGGACAATCTCAAGAGACCCAGTACTTC. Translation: CASSLDGQSQETQYF.

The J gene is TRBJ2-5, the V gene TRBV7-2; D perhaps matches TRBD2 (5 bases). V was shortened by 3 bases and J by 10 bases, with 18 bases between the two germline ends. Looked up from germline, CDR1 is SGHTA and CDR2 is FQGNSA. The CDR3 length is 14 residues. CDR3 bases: TGTGCCAGCAGCTTTGACTACCCTCGTGAGGACCAGTACTTC. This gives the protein CASSFDYPREDQYF.

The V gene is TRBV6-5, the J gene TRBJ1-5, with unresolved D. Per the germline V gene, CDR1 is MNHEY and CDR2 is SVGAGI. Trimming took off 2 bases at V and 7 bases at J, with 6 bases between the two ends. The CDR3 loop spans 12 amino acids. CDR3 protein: CASSYPGQPQHF. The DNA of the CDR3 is TGTGCCAGCAGTTACCCGGGGCAGCCCCAGCATTTT.

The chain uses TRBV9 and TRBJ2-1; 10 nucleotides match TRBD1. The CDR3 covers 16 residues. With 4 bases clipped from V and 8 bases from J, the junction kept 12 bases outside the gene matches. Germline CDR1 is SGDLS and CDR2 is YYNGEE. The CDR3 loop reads CASSFTLRDRGDEQFF. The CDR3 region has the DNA TGTGCCAGCAGCTTCACTCTACGGGACAGGGGTGATGAGCAGTTCTTC. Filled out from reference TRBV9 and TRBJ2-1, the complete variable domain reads DSGVTQTPKHLITATGQRVTLRCSPRSGDLSVYWYQQSLDQGLQFLIQYYNGEERAKGNILERFSAQQFPDLHSELNLSSLELGDSALYFCASSFTLRDRGDEQFFGPGTRLTVL.

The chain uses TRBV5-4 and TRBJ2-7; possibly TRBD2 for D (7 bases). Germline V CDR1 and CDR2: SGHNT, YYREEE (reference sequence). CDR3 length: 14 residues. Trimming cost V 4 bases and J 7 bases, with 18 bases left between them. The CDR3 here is CASSMGGGSGEQYF. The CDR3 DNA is TGTGCCAGCAGCATGGGCGGGGGCAGCGGTGAGCAGTACTTC.

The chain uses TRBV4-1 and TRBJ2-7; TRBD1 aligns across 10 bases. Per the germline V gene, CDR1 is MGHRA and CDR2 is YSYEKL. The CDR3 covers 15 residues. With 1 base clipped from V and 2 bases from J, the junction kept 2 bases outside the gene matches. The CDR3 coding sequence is TGCGCCAGCAGCCAAGGGGACAGGGGACCCTACGAGCAGTACTTC. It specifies CASSQGDRGPYEQYF.

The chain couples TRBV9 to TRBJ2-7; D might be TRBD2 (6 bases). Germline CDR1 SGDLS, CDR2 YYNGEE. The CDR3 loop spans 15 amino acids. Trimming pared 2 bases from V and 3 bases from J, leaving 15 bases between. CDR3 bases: TGTGCCAGCAGCGTCGGAGGGGACCATTTCTACGAGCAGTACTTC. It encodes CASSVGGDHFYEQYF. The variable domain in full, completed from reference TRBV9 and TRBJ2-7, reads DSGVTQTPKHLITATGQRVTLRCSPRSGDLSVYWYQQSLDQGLQFLIQYYNGEERAKGNILERFSAQQFPDLHSELNLSSLELGDSALYFCASSVGGDHFYEQYFGPGTRLTVT.

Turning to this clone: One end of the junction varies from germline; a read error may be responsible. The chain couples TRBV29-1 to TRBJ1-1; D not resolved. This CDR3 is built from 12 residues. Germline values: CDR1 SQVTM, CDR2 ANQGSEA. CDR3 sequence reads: CSVRGLNTEDFF. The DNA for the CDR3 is TGCAGCGTTCGCGGATTGAACACTGAAGATTTCTTT.

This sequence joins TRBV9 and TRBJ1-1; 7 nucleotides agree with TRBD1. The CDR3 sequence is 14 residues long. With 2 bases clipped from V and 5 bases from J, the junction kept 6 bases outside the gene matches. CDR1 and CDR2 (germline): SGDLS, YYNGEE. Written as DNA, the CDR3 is TGTGCCAGCAGCGTCCAGGGGGGAGTTACTGAAGCTTTCTTT. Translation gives CASSVQGGVTEAFF.